The source of this T cell receptor beta chain is a study of T cell changes during pregnancy in multiple sclerosis. This CDR3 is built from 17 residues. Germline V gene sequence: CDR1 MDHEN, CDR2 SYDVKM. The V end was cut by 6 bases, the J end by 3 bases, with 24 bases between. Only in-frame clones appear in the TCRdb table, and some are missing; sequencing was by immunoSEQ multiplex PCR. The sample yields over 70,000 clones, about 90% seen once. The sequence derives from a female donor in good health, enrolled as a control in a pregnancy study. The gene calls are TRBV28 and TRBJ2-7; TRBD1 might be the D (6 bases). The sample consisted of peripheral blood, taken in the first trimester of pregnancy. CDR3 sequence: CASRVTGIRSVRYEQYF. DNA for the CDR3: TGTGCCAGCAGAGTTACAGGGATACGTTCTGTTCGCTACGAGCAGTACTTC.